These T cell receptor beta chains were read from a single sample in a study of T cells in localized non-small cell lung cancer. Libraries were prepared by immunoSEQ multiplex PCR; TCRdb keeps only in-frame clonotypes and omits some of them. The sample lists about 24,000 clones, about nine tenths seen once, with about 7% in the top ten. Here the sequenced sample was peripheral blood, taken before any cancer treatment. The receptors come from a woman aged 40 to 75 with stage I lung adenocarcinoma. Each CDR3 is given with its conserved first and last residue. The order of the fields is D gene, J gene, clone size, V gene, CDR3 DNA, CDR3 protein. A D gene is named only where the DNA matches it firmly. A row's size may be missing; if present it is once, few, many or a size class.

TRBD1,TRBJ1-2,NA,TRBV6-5,TGTGCCAGCAGCAATGACAGGGTTGATGGCTACACCTTC,CASSNDRVDGYTF
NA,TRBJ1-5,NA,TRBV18,TGTGCCAGCTGGAAGGGGGTGGAAGATCAGCCCCAGCATTTT,CASWKGVEDQPQHF
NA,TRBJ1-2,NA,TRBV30,TGTGCCTGGAGTGTACAAACTGAGGGCTACACCTTC,CAWSVQTEGYTF
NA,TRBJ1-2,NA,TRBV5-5,TGTGCCAGCAGCTTCGGACAGTACGGCTACACCTTC,CASSFGQYGYTF
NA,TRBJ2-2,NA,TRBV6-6,TGTGCCAGCAGTCCCGTGGGTGCGAACACCGGGGAGCTGTTTTTT,CASSPVGANTGELFF
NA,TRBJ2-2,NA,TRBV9,TGTGCCAGCAGTGGCAGGGTCCCCGGGGAGCTGTTTTTT,CASSGRVPGELFF
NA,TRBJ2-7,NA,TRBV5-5,TGTGCCAGCAGCCCCCGGGACCCCTCCTACGAGCAGTACTTC,CASSPRDPSYEQYF
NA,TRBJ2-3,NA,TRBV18,TGTGCCAGCTCACCACCGGTTACCCACACAGATACGCAGTATTTT,CASSPPVTHTDTQYF
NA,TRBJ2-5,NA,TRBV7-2,TGTGCCAGCAGCCCGACAGGGAGGGGGGAGACCCAGTACTTC,CASSPTGRGETQYF
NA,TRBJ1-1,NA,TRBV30,TGTGCCTGGTCGGTCGGGAGCCACACTGAAGCTTTCTTT,CAWSVGSHTEAFF
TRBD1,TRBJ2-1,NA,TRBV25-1,TGTGCCAGCAGTGACAACCGGGACAGGGTTGTTCATGAGCAGTTCTTC,CASSDNRDRVVHEQFF
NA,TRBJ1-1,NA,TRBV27,TGTGCCAGCAGTTCATCTAGGGACACTGAAGCTTTCTTT,CASSSSRDTEAFF
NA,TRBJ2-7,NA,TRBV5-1,TGCGCCAGCAGCTTGGGGGGATCACTACGGAAAGAGCAGTACTTC,CASSLGGSLRKEQYF
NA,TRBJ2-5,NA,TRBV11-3,TGTGCCAGCAGCTTTGAGCCGGGACGACAAGAGACCCAGTACTTC,CASSFEPGRQETQYF
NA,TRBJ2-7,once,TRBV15,TGTGCCACCAGCAGAGGTAGCGGAGGGACCTACGAGCAGTACTTC,CATSRGSGGTYEQYF
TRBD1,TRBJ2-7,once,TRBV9,TGTGCCAGCAGCCCGGGGACAGGGACTCACGAGCAGTACTTC,CASSPGTGTHEQYF